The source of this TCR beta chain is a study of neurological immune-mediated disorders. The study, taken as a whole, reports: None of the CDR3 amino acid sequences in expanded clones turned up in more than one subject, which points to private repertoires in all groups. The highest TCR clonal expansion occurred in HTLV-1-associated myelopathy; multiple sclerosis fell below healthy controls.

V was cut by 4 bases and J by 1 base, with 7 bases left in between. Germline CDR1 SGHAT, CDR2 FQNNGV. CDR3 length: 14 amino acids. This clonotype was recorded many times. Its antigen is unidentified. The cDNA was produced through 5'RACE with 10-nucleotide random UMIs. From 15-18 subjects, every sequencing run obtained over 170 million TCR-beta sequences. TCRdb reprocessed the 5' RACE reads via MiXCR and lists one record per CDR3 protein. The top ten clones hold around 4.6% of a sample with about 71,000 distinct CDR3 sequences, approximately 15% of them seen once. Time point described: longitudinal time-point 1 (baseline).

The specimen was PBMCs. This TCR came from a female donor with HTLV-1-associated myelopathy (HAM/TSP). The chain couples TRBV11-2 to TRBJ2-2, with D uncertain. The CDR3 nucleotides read TGTGCCAGCAGCTATACGCGGAACACCGGGGAGCTGTTTTTT. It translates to CASSYTRNTGELFF.